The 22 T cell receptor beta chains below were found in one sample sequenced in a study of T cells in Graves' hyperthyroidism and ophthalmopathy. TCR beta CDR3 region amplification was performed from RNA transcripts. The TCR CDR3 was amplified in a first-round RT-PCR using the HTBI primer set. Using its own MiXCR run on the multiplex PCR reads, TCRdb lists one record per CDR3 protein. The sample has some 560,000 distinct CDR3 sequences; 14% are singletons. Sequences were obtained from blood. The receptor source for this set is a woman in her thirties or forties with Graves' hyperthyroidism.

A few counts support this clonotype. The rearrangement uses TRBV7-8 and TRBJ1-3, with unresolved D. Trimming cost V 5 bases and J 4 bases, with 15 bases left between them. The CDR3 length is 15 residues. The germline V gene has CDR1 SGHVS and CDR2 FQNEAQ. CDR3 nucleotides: TGTGCCAGCAGCCACGGTCGGGAGCCAGGAAACACCATATATTTT. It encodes CASSHGREPGNTIYF.

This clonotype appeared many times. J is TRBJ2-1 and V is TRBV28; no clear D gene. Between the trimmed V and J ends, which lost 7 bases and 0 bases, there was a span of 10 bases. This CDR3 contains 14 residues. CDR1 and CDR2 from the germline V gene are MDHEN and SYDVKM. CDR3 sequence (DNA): TGTGCCAGCAAGGTTGAGAGCTCCTACAATGAGCAGTTCTTC. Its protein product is CASKVESSYNEQFF. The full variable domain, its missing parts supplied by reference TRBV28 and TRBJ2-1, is DVKVTQSSRYLVKRTGEKVFLECVQDMDHENMFWYRQDPGLGLRLIYFSYDVKMKEKGDIPEGYSVSREKKERFSLILESASTNQTSMYLCASKVESSYNEQFFGPGTRLTVL.

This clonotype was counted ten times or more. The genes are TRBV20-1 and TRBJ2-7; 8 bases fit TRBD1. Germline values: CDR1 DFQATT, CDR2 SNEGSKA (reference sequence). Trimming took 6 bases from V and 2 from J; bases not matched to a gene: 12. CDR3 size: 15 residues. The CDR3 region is CSAPPGGRQAYEQYF. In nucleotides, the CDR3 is TGCAGTGCCCCACCAGGGGGCCGACAGGCCTACGAGCAGTACTTC.

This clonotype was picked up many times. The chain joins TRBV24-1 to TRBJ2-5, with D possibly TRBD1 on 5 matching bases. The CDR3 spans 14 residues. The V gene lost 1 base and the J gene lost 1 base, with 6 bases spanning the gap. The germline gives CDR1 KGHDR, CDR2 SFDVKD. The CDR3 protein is CATSDFDSQETQYF. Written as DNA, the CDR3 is TGTGCCACCAGTGATTTTGACAGCCAAGAGACCCAGTACTTC.

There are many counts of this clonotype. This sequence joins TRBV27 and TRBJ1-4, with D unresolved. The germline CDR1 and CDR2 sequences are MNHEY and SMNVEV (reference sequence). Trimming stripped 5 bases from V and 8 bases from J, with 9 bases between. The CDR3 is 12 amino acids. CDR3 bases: TGTGCCAGCAGTCCATCAGGAGAAAAACTGTTTTTT. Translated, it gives CASSPSGEKLFF.

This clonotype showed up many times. This chain's CDR3 is CASSFAGHLSGNTIYF. CDR3 sequence (DNA): TGTGCCAGCAGTTTTGCGGGACACCTCTCTGGAAACACCATATATTTT. The chain has TRBV12-3 or TRBV12-4 and TRBJ1-3, with TRBD1 as a possible D gene (6 bases). CDR3 length equals 16 residues. Trimming shortened V by 3 bases and J by 0 bases, and 12 bases separated the two germline ends.

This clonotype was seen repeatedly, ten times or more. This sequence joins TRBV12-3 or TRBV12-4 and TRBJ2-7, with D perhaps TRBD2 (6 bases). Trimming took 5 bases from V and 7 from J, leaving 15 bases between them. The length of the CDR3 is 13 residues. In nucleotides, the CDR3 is TGTGCCAGCAGTCCCCCGGGGGTGGGGGAGCAGTACTTC. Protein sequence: CASSPPGVGEQYF.

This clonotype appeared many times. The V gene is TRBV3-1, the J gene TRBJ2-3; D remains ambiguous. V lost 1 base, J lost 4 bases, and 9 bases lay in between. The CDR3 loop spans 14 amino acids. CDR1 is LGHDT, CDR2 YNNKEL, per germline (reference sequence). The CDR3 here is CASSQVNRPDTQYF. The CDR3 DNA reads TGTGCCAGCAGCCAAGTTAACAGACCAGATACGCAGTATTTT.

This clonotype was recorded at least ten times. The CDR3 reads CASSFSNSGINEQFF. Written as DNA, the CDR3 is TGTGCCAGCAGTTTCTCCAATAGCGGGATAAATGAGCAGTTCTTC. The V and J genes are TRBV27 and TRBJ2-1; 8 bases align to TRBD2. V trimming: 3 bases; J trimming: 7 bases; junction bases outside the gene matches: 8. Germline CDR1 is MNHEY and CDR2 is SMNVEV (reference sequence). The CDR3 sequence is 15 residues long.

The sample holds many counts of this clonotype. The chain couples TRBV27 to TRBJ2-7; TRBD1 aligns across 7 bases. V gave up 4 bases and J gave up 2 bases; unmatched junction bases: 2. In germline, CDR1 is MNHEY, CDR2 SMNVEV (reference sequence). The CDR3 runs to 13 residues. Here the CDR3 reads CASSSQGPYEQYF. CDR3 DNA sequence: TGTGCCAGCAGTTCACAGGGGCCCTACGAGCAGTACTTC.

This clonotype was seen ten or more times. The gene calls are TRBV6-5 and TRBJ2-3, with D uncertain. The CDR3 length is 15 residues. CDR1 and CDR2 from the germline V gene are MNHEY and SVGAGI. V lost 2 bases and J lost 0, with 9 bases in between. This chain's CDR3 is CASSYRAPSTDTQYF. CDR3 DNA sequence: TGTGCCAGCAGTTACAGGGCTCCTAGCACAGATACGCAGTATTTT.

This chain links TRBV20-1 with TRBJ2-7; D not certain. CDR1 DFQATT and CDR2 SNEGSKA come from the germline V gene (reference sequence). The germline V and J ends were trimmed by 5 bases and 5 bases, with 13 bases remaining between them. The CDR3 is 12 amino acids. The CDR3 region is CSALTGVHEQYF. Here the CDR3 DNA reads TGCAGTGCTCTGACTGGGGTCCACGAGCAGTACTTC.

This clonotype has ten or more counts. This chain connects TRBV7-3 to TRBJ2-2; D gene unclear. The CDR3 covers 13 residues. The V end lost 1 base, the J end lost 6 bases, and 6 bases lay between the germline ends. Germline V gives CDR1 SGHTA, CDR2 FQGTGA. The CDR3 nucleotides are TGTGCCAGCAGCTTAATTTCGGCCGGGGAGCTGTTTTTT. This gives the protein CASSLISAGELFF.

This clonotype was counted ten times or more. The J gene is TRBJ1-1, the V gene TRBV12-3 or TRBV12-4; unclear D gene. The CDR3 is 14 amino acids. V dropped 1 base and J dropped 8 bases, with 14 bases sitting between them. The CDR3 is CASSLEGIRVEAFF. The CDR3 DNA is TGTGCCAGCAGTTTAGAGGGAATCCGAGTGGAAGCTTTCTTT.

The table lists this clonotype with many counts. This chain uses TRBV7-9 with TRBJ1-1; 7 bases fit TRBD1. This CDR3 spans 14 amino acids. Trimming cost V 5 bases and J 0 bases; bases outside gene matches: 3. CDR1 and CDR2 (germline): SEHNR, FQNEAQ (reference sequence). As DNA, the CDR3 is TGTGCCAGCAGCCAACAGGGGTTGAACACTGAAGCTTTCTTT. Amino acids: CASSQQGLNTEAFF.

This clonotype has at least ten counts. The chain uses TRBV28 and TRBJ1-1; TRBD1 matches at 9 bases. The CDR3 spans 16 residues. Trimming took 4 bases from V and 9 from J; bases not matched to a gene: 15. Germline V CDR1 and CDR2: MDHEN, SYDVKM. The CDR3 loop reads CASSYGASGTGWKAFF. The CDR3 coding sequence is TGTGCCAGCAGTTATGGGGCTTCCGGGACAGGGTGGAAAGCTTTCTTT.

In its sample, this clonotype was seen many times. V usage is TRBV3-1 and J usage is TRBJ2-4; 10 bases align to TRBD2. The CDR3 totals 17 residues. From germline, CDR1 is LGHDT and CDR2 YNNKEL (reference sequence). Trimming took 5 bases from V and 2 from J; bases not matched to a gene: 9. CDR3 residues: CASSLLAGKRSKNIQYF. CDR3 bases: TGTGCCAGCAGCTTACTAGCGGGAAAGAGGTCCAAAAACATTCAGTACTTC.

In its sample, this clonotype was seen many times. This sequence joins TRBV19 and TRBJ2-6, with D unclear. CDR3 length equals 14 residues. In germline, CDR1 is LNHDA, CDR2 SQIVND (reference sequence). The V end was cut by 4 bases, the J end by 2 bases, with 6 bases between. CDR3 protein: CASSTGAGANVLTF. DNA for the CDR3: TGTGCCAGTAGTACCGGTGCTGGGGCCAACGTCCTGACTTTC.

This CDR3 is CASSQVWGTGTYEQYF. The CDR3, as DNA: TGCGCCAGCAGCCAAGTTTGGGGGACTGGTACCTACGAGCAGTACTTC. The chain links TRBV4-1 to TRBJ2-7, with a weak D call TRBD2 (6 bases). The germline V and J ends were trimmed by 1 base and 2 bases, with 15 bases remaining between them. The CDR3 has 16 amino acids. Germline lookup yields CDR1 MGHRA and CDR2 YSYEKL.

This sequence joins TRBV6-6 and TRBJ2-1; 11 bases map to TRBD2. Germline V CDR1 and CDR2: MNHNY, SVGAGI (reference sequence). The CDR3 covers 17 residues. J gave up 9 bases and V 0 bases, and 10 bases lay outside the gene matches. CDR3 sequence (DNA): TGTGCCAGCAGTTACTCGAAGGCTAGCGGGAGGTTGGGTGAGCAGTTCTTC. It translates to CASSYSKASGRLGEQFF.

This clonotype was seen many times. The DNA of the CDR3 is TGTGCCAGCAGCTTGGGGACAGTGAACACTGAAGCTTTCTTT. It translates to CASSLGTVNTEAFF. The V call is TRBV11-2, the J call TRBJ1-1; 7 positions match TRBD1. CDR3 size: 14 residues. Trimming removed 3 bases from V and 0 bases from J; junction bases left unmatched: 1. From germline, CDR1 is SGHAT and CDR2 FQNNGV. Filled out from reference TRBV11-2 and TRBJ1-1, the complete variable domain reads EAGVAQSPRYKIIEKRQSVAFWCNPISGHATLYWYQQILGQGPKLLIQFQNNGVVDDSQLPKDRFSAERLKGVDSTLKIQPAKLEDSAVYLCASSLGTVNTEAFFGQGTRLTVV.

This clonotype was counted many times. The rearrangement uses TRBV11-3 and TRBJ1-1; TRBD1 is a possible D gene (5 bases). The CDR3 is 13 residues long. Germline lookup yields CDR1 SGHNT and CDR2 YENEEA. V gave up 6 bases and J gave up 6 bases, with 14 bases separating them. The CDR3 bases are TGTGCCAGCAGTTCCCTAGGACACGCTGAAGCTTTCTTT. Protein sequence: CASSSLGHAEAFF.